This TCR beta chain came from a study of OX40 agonist ivuxolimab in advanced cancers. Study context: Averaging 60 years in age, with a range of roughly 20 to 90, the cohort was approximately 87% male. Partial responses occurred in three patients (one hepatocellular carcinoma, two cutaneous melanoma). Study-wide findings and caveats: No determination was made of the antigen specificity of the expanded peripheral T cells.

Some clones are missing from TCRdb's copy, which holds only in-frame ones; the method was immunoSEQ multiplex PCR. Of around 67,000 clones in the sample, 70% to 90% were seen once. On this clone: Its target is not known.

The specimen was CD4+ or CD8+ T cells sorted from blood, collected in a trial of the OX40 agonist ivuxolimab. This receptor was identified in an adult with an advanced solid tumor such as melanoma, head and neck, liver or kidney cancer.

CDR3 in amino acids: CASNPDALAGDPNEETQYF. DNA of the CDR3: TGTGCCAGCAACCCCGACGCCCTAGCGGGAGATCCGAACGAAGAGACCCAGTACTTC. J is TRBJ2-5 and V is TRBV5-7; 10 positions agree with TRBD2. TRBV5-7 is classed as an ORF, of uncertain function. This CDR3 spans 19 amino acids. With 6 bases clipped from V and 3 bases from J, the junction kept 20 bases outside the gene matches.